This T cell receptor beta chain came from a study of T cell changes during pregnancy in multiple sclerosis. The table came from immunoSEQ multiplex PCR; TCRdb's copy has only in-frame clones and leaves some out. The sample carries about 71,000 clones, around nine tenths recorded once. The sequence came from a female donor with multiple sclerosis, enrolled in a pregnancy study. The starting material was peripheral blood, obtained in the third trimester of pregnancy.

For the CDR3, the DNA is TGTGCCAGCATTGCCGGGACAGCTAGCAATCAGCCCCAGCATTTT. Translation gives CASIAGTASNQPQHF. V and J are TRBV6-5 and TRBJ1-5; TRBD1 aligns across 7 bases. V gave up 7 bases and J gave up 0 bases; unmatched junction bases: 6. The germline CDR1 and CDR2 sequences are MNHEY and SVGAGI. The CDR3 runs 15 residues.